This record concerns one TCR beta chain sequence. Selected positively for CCR7 and CD45RO-negative, naive CD8 cells excluded terminally differentiated effector memory CD45RA+ cells. The germline gives CDR1 MNHEY, CDR2 SMNVEV (reference sequence). Trimming left V 5 bases short and J 5 bases short, with 13 bases between. The CDR3 totals 14 residues. Sequencing used immunoSEQ multiplex PCR; TCRdb keeps in-frame clones, though not all of them. There are roughly 850,000 clones in the sample; 96% occur only once, and less than 0.25% lies in the top ten. The entry originates in a study of shared clonotypes between healthy human individuals. Study summary: Participating donors consisted of two women and three men aged 18 to 49.

The chain is built from TRBV27 and TRBJ2-1; no clear D gene. The sequencing sample was made of naive CD8+ T cells sorted from blood. This receptor was identified in a man aged 25-45 years in good health. As DNA, the CDR3 is TGTGCCAGCAGTATTAGTAGTCTACACAATGAGCAGTTCTTC. Its protein is CASSISSLHNEQFF.